This T cell receptor (beta chain) is drawn from a study of cytomegalovirus exposure and HLA in healthy donors. This clone was seen only once. Its antigen is unknown. Findings of the study overall: Presence/absence analysis assumed near-uniform sequencing depth across donors. Among TCR beta chains of equal frequency, HLA-associated ones were more clonally expanded in a later analysis. In most subjects, TCR beta sequences reportedly gave accurate predictions of HLA-A and HLA-B alleles.

Primers included in the PCR were 60 Vbeta and 13 Jbeta primers. Sequencing used immunoSEQ multiplex PCR; TCRdb keeps in-frame clones, though not all of them. The sample holds some 71,000 clones, approximately 70% seen once. V dropped 5 bases and J dropped 2; count of bases not matched to a gene: 9. The CDR3 is 16 residues long. Germline lookup yields CDR1 LNHNV and CDR2 YYDKDF (reference sequence). This clonotype originated in a woman aged 50 to 60 in good health and CMV-seropositive. The sample consisted of PBMCs. The rearrangement joins TRBV15 to TRBJ1-2, with 9 bases lining up with TRBD1. CDR3: CATSPGGTGPNYGYTF. The CDR3 bases are TGTGCCACCAGCCCGGGAGGGACAGGGCCCAACTATGGCTACACCTTC.